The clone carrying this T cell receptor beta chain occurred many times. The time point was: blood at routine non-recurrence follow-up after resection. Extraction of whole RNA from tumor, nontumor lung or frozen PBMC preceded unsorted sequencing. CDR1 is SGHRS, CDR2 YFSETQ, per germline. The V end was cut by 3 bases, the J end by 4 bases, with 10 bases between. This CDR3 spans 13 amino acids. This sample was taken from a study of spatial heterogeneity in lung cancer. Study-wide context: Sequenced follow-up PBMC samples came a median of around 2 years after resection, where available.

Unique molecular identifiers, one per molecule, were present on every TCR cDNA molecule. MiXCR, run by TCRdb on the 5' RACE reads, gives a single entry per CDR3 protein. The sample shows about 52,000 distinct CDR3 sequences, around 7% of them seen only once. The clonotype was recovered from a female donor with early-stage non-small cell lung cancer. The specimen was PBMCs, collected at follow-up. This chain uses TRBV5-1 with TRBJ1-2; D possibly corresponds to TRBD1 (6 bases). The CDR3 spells CASSSNRAYGYTF. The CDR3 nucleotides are TGCGCCAGCAGCTCTAACAGGGCCTATGGCTACACCTTC.